What follows is one T cell receptor (beta chain) and its context. The antigen is not known. Germline V lookup: CDR1 SGHRS, CDR2 YFSETQ. J was trimmed by 6 bases and V by 8 bases; bases with no gene match: 8. This CDR3 is 14 amino acids long. The sample is drawn from a study of OX40 agonist ivuxolimab in advanced cancers. The study, taken as a whole, reports: Among the lowest levels of clonal expansion were found in partial responders at 0.1-3.0 mg/kg.

Produced via immunoSEQ multiplex PCR; TCRdb's table is partial and in-frame only. The table includes 87,000 or so clones, 87% detected once. The TCR originated in an adult with an advanced solid tumor such as melanoma, head and neck, liver or kidney cancer. This sample comprised CD4+ or CD8+ T cells sorted from blood, obtained in a trial of the OX40 agonist ivuxolimab. The chain couples TRBV5-1 to TRBJ1-4; 9 positions agree with TRBD1. The CDR3 is CARCCRDRDEKLFF. DNA of the CDR3: TGCGCCAGATGTTGCCGGGACAGGGATGAAAAACTGTTTTTT.